This TCR delta chain comes out of a study of gamma-delta chains in newborns, infants, children. TCRdb re-analyzed the reads via CATT. The sample has about 6,900 delta-chain clones; 11% are singletons. CDR1 is GEAIGNYY, CDR2 EKD, per germline. Trimming took 3 bases from V and 4 from J, leaving 23 bases between them. The CDR3 spans 17 residues. Within the sample, this clone is medium-sized (0.01 to 0.1%). Other DNA sequences of this sample code for an identical CDR3. The source of this sequence is a child who was a newborn, infant or young child, either healthy, febrile or measles-vaccinated (not recorded which). The sample consisted of blood. This sequence joins TRDV2 and TRDJ1; the D gene is possibly TRDD3 (6 bases). In DNA, the CDR3 is TGTGCCTGTGACCCCTGGGGACCTAACAAAGCCCTCGATAAACTCATCTTT. This codes for CACDPWGPNKALDKLIF.